This T cell receptor (beta chain) was sequenced during a study of T cell repertoires in cytomegalovirus infection. As to this clonotype: What it recognizes is unknown.

One entry per CDR3 protein results from TCRdb running MiXCR on the reads. The profile shows about 480,000 distinct CDR3 sequences, roughly a third of them singletons. The J segment lost 1 base and the V segment lost 4 bases, leaving 9 bases of the junction unmatched. CDR1 and CDR2 (germline): SEHNR, FQNEAQ (reference sequence). The CDR3 is 16 residues long. Findings and caveats of the study: Ex vivo responses were dominated by HLA-C-restricted CMV-specific TCR beta clonotypes. Summed frequency of public TCR beta families distinguished CMV carriers with the relevant HLA.

The sequencing here drew on cultured PBMCs, taken from culture after CMV antigen stimulation. The rearrangement uses TRBV7-9 and TRBJ2-7; 8 bases fit TRBD1. This receptor was obtained from a human donor in good health (CMV status not recorded). Some clones in this sample may be carry-over from other donors' samples. This chain's CDR3 is CASSSPQGGNSYEQYF. The CDR3 nucleotides read TGTGCCAGCAGCTCGCCACAGGGGGGAAATTCCTACGAGCAGTACTTC. The complete variable domain, with remaining parts taken from reference TRBV7-9 and TRBJ2-7, reads DTGVSQNPRHKITKRGQNVTFRCDPISEHNRLYWYRQTLGQGPEFLTYFQNEAQLEKSRLLSDRFSAERPKGSFSTLEIQRTEQGDSAMYLCASSSPQGGNSYEQYFGPGTRLTVT.